One sample yielded the 2 T cell receptor beta chains listed below, sequenced in a study of early T cells in non-severe SARS-CoV-2 infection. A single record per CDR3 protein comes from TCRdb applying MiXCR to the 5' RACE reads. In the table there are tens of thousands of distinct CDR3 sequences, less than 9.5% of which are singletons. Sequencing was performed on whole blood, taken at baseline. The receptors shown here come from an adult who was a healthcare worker with PCR-confirmed SARS-CoV-2 infection or an uninfected control (not recorded which).

Comment on this clonotype: Sequence at one end of the junction differs from germline and may be a read error. The rearrangement links TRBV4-1 to TRBJ2-7, with D uncertain. The CDR3 totals 16 residues. Germline V lookup: CDR1 MGHRA, CDR2 YSYEKL. CDR3 loop: CASSQDLTQLGYVQYF. DNA of the CDR3: TGCGCCAGCAGCCAAGATCTCACGCAGTTGGGGTACGTGCAGTACTTC.

The chain joins TRBV2 to TRBJ2-7; no definite D call. V dropped 6 bases and J dropped 1 base, with 4 bases sitting between them. The germline V gene encodes CDR1 SNHLY and CDR2 FYNNEI. The CDR3 extends over 11 amino acids. The CDR3 nucleotides are TGTGCCAGCAGCGGGTCCTACGAGCAGTACTTC. Amino acids: CASSGSYEQYF.